The T cell receptor (beta chain) under discussion was sequenced for a study of molecular identifiers for immune sequencing clone quantification. The CDR3 has 16 residues. V was shortened by 5 bases and J by 4 bases, with 19 bases between the two germline ends. For naive CD8 T cells, sorting used the CD8+CD4-CCR7+CD45RA+ phenotype. TCRdb called the PCR reads again in MiXCR, with one record for every CDR3 protein. The data hold about 500,000 distinct CDR3 sequences, with about 25% observed a single time. The receptor's source is a human donor in good health. Some libraries in this study had Jurkat cell RNA spiked in. Sequences were obtained from naive CD8+ T cells from blood, with Jurkat cell RNA spiked in. Subset of the sample: FACS-sorted CD8+CD4-CCR7+CD45RA+ naive T cells. V and J are TRBV12-3 or TRBV12-4 and TRBJ2-3; possibly TRBD2 for D (5 bases). The DNA for the CDR3 is TGTGCCAGCAGTACTAAGAGAGGGTCGGGCCCAGATACGCAGTATTTT. Amino acid sequence: CASSTKRGSGPDTQYF.